The following is a TCR beta chain sequence with its context. Its antigen is currently unknown. The data stem from a study of T cell responses to AZD1222 COVID-19 vaccine. Points from the study as a whole: Repertoires were obtained only post-peak T cell response.

Clones were read by immunoSEQ multiplex PCR, and TCRdb kept only the in-frame ones, dropping some. The repertoire has roughly 99,000 clones, approximately 86% of them found once; the top ten carry roughly 4.3%. The V end was cut by 5 bases, the J end by 6 bases, with 20 bases between. This CDR3 spans 15 amino acids. CDR1 is SGHNT, CDR2 YYREEE, per germline (reference sequence). This chain uses TRBV5-4 with TRBJ1-2; possibly TRBD1 for D (5 bases). The origin of this receptor is an adult in good health. Sequencing was performed on peripheral blood, taken on day 0 of AZD1222 vaccination. The CDR3 sequence is CASSTGDPQKNGYTF. The DNA for the CDR3 is TGTGCCAGCAGTACGGGGGACCCCCAGAAGAATGGCTACACCTTC.